Following are 6 T cell receptor beta chains from one sample sequenced in a study of CXCR3-negative and CXCR3-positive naive CD8 T cells. UMI-tagged TRB cDNA libraries were built via 5' RACE. TCRdb reanalyzed the 5' RACE reads, giving one entry per CDR3 protein sequence and no DNA. Recorded for this sample: approximately 38,000 distinct CDR3 sequences. Material for sequencing was memory CD8+ T cells from blood. These receptors came from a human donor in good health. Some clones in this sample may be carry-over from other donors' samples.

This rearrangement joins TRBV20-1 to TRBJ2-7. The germline gives CDR1 DFQATT, CDR2 SNEGSKA (reference sequence). This CDR3 comprises 13 residues. The CDR3 spells CSAREGHSYEQYF.

The J gene is TRBJ1-4, the V gene TRBV29-1; TCRdb designates TRBD1, a call that cannot be tested without DNA. This CDR3 comprises 13 residues. Germline-derived CDR1 and CDR2 are SQVTM and ANQGSEA. The CDR3 loop reads CSAGAASNEKLFF.

The rearrangement uses TRBV7-9 and TRBJ2-3. Germline V lookup: CDR1 SEHNR, CDR2 FQNEAQ (reference sequence). This CDR3 is built from 12 residues. Here the CDR3 reads CASSLAADTQYF. The variable domain in full, completed from reference TRBV7-9 and TRBJ2-3, reads DTGVSQNPRHKITKRGQNVTFRCDPISEHNRLYWYRQTLGQGPEFLTYFQNEAQLEKSRLLSDRFSAERPKGSFSTLEIQRTEQGDSAMYLCASSLAADTQYFGPGTRLTVL.

V usage is TRBV30 and J usage is TRBJ1-1. Germline loops: CDR1 GTSNPN, CDR2 SVGIG (reference sequence). This CDR3 region has 13 residues. CDR3 loop: CAWNAIADTEAFF. Variable domain in full (rest from reference TRBV30 and TRBJ1-1): SQTIHQWPATLVQPVGSPLSLECTVEGTSNPNLYWYRQAAGRGLQLLFYSVGIGQISSEVPQNLSASRPQDRQFILSSKKLLLSDSGFYLCAWNAIADTEAFFGQGTRLTVV.

The chain couples TRBV28 to TRBJ1-5; TCRdb proposes TRBD1, but this gene call is untestable without DNA. The CDR3 loop spans 14 amino acids. CDR1 and CDR2 (germline): MDHEN, SYDVKM. The CDR3 reads CASSSPGTAEPQHF.

The rearrangement joins TRBV29-1 to TRBJ2-7; TCRdb returns TRBD2, unconfirmable since there is no DNA. This CDR3 is 13 amino acids long. Germline-derived CDR1 and CDR2 are SQVTM and ANQGSEA. This CDR3 is CSVFGRAANEQYF.